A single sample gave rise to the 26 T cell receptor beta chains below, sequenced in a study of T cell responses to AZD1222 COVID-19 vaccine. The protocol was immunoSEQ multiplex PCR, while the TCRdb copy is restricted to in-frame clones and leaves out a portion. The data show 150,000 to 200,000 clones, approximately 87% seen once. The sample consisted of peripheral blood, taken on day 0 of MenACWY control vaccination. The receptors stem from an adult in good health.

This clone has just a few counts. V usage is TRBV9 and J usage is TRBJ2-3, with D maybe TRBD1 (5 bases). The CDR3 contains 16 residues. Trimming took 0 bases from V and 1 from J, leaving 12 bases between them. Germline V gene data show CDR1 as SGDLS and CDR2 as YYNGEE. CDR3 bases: TGTGCCAGCAGCGTAGGGTACAGGAGAGGCACAGATACGCAGTATTTT. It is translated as CASSVGYRRGTDTQYF.

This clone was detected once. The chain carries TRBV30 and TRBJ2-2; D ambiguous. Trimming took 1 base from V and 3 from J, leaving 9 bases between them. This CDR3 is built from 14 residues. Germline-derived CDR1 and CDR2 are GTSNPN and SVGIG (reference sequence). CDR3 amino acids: CAWSGGAYTGELFF. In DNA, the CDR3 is TGTGCCTGGAGTGGTGGCGCGTACACCGGGGAGCTGTTTTTT.

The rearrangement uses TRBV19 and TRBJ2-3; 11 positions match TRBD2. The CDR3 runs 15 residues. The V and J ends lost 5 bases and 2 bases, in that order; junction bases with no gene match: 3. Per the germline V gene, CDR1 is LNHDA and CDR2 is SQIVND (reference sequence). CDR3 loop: CASSSTSGVTDTQYF. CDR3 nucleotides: TGTGCCAGTAGTTCGACTAGCGGGGTCACAGATACGCAGTATTTT.

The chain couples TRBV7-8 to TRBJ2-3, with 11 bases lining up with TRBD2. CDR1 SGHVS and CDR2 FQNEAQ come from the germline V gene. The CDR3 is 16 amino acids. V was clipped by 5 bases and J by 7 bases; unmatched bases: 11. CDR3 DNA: TGTGCCAGCAGCCTAGTAGCGGGAGGGCCGGATTATACGCAGTATTTT. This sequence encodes CASSLVAGGPDYTQYF.

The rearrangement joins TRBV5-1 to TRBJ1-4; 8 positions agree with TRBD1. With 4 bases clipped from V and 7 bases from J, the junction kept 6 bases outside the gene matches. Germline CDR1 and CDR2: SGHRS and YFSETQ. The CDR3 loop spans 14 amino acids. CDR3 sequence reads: CASSVTDRAEKLFF. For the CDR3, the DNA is TGCGCCAGCAGCGTGACGGACAGGGCTGAAAAACTGTTTTTT.

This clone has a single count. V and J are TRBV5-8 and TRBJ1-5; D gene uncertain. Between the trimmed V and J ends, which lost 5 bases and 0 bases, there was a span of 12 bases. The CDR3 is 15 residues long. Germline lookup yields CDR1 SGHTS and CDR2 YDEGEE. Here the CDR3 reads CASSIGRYSNQPQHF. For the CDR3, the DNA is TGTGCCAGCAGTATTGGACGGTATAGCAATCAGCCCCAGCATTTT.

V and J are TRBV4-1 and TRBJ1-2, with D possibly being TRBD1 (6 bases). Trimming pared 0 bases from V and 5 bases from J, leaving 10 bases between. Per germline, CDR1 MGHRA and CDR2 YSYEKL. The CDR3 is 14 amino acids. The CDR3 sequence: CASSQEEGGYGYTF. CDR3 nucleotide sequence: TGCGCCAGCAGCCAAGAGGAGGGGGGATATGGCTACACCTTC.

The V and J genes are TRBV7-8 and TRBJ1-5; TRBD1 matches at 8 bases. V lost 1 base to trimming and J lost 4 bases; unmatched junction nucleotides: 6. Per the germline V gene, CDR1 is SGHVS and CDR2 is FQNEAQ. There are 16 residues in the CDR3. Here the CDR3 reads CASSLVPGGRNQPQHF. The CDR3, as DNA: TGTGCCAGCAGCTTAGTGCCAGGGGGCCGTAATCAGCCCCAGCATTTT.

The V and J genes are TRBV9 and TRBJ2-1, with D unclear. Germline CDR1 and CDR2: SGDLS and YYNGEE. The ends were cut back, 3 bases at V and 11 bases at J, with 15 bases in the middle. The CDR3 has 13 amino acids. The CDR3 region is CASSDGSGSQQFF. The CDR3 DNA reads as TGTGCCAGCAGCGACGGAAGTGGGTCCCAGCAGTTCTTC.

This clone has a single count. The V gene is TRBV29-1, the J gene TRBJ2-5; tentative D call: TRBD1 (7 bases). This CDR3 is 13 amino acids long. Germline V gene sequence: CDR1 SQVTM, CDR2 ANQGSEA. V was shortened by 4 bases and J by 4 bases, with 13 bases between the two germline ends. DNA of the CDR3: TGCAGCGTTGGTAACAGGGGAGGAGAGACCCAGTACTTC. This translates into CSVGNRGGETQYF.

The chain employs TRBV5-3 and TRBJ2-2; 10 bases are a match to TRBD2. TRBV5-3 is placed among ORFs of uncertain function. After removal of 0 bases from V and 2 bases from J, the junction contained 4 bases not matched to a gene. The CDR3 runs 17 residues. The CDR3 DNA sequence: TGTGCCAGAAGCTTGGGGGCTAGCGGGAGTAACACCGGGGAGCTGTTTTTT. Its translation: CARSLGASGSNTGELFF.

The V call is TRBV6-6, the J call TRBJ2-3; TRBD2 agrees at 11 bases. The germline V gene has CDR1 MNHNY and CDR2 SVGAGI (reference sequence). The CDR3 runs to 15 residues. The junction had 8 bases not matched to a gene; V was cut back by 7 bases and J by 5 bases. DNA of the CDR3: TGTGCCAGCACTTCGACTAGCGGGGTGGTAGATACGCAGTATTTT. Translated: CASTSTSGVVDTQYF.

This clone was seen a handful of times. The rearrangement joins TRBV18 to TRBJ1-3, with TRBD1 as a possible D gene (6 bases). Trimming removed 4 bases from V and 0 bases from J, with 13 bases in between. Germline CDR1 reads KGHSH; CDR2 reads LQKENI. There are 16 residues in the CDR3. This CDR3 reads CASSQSQGDSGNTIYF. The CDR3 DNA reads TGTGCCAGCTCACAATCACAGGGTGACTCTGGAAACACCATATATTTT. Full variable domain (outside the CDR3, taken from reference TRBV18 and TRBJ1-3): NAGVMQNPRHLVRRRGQEARLRCSPMKGHSHVYWYRQLPEEGLKFMVYLQKENIIDESGMPKERFSAEFPKEGPSILRIQQVVRGDSAAYFCASSQSQGDSGNTIYFGEGSWLTVV.

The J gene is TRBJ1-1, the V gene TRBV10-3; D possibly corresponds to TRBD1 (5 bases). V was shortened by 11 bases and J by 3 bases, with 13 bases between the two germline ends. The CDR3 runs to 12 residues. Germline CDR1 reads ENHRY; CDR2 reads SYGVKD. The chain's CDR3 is CAAGAGDTEAFF. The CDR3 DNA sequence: TGTGCCGCCGGGGCCGGGGACACTGAAGCTTTCTTT.

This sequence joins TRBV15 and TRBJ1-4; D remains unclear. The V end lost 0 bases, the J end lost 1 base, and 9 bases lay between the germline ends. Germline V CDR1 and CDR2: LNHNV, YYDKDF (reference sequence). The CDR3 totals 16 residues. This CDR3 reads CATSRDRVRTNEKLFF. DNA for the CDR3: TGTGCCACCAGCAGAGATCGGGTCAGAACTAATGAAAAACTGTTTTTT.

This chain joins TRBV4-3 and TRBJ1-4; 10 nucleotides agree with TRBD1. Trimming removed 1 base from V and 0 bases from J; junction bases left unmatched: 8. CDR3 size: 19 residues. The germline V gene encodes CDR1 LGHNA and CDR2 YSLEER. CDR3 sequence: CASSQASGTGATTNEKLFF. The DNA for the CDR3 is TGCGCCAGCAGCCAAGCTTCCGGGACAGGGGCGACAACTAATGAAAAACTGTTTTTT.

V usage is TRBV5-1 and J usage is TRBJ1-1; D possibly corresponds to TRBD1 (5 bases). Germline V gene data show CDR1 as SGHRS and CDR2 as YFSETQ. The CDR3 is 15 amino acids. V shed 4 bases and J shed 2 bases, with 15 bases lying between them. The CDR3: CASSVGSQGNTEAFF. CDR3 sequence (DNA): TGCGCCAGCAGCGTAGGATCGCAGGGAAACACTGAAGCTTTCTTT.

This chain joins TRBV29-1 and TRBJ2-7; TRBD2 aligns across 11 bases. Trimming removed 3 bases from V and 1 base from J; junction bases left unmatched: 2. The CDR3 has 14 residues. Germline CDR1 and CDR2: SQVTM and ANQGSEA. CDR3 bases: TGCAGCGTTGAGAGGACTAGCGGGTCCTACGAGCAGTACTTC. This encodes CSVERTSGSYEQYF.

DNA for the CDR3: TGTGCCAGCAGCTTGGAGGCCTTCACCGGGGAGCTGTTTTTT. Translation: CASSLEAFTGELFF. J is TRBJ2-2 and V is TRBV5-4; D is unclear. V was cut by 0 bases and J by 4 bases, with 7 bases left in between. CDR3 length: 14 residues. Looked up from germline, CDR1 is SGHNT and CDR2 is YYREEE (reference sequence). The whole variable domain, filled in from reference TRBV5-4 and TRBJ2-2, reads ETGVTQSPTHLIKTRGQQVTLRCSSQSGHNTVSWYQQALGQGPQFIFQYYREEENGRGNFPPRFSGLQFPNYSSELNVNALELDDSALYLCASSLEAFTGELFFGEGSRLTVL.

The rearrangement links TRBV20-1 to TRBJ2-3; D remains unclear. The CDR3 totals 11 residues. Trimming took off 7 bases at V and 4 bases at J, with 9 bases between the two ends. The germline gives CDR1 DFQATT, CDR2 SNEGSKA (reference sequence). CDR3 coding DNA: TGCAGTGAACGGGTGGCAGATACGCAGTATTTT. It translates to CSERVADTQYF.

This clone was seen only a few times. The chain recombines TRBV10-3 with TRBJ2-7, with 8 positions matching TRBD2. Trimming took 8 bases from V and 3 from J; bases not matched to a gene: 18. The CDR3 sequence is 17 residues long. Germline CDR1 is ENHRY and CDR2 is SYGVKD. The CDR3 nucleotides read TGTGCCATCGGGCCCACCGAACGGGGGGGGAACCTCTACGAGCAGTACTTC. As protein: CAIGPTERGGNLYEQYF.

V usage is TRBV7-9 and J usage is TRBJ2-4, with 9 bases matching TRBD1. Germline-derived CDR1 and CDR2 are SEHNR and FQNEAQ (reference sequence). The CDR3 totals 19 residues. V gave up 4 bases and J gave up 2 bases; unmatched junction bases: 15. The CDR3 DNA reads TGTGCCAGCAGCTCCCCCGGACAGGGGACTTCTAGATCCAAAAACATTCAGTACTTC. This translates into CASSSPGQGTSRSKNIQYF.

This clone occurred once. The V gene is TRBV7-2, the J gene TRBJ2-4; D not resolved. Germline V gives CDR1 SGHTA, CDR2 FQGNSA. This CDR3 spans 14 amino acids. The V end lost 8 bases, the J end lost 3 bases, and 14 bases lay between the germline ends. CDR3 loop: CASGEARLKNIQYF. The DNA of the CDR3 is TGTGCCAGCGGTGAAGCCCGCCTCAAAAACATTCAGTACTTC. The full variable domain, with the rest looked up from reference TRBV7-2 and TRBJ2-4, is GAGVSQSPSNKVTEKGKDVELRCDPISGHTALYWYRQSLGQGLEFLIYFQGNSAPDKSGLPSDRFSAERTGGSVSTLTIQRTQQEDSAVYLCASGEARLKNIQYFGAGTRLSVL.

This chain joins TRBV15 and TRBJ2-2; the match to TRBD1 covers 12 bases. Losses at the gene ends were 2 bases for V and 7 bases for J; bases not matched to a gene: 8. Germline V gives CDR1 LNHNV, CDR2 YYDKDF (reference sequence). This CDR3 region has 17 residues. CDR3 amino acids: CATSRLPGQGAFGELFF. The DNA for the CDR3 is TGTGCCACCAGCAGACTTCCGGGACAGGGGGCATTCGGGGAGCTGTTTTTT.

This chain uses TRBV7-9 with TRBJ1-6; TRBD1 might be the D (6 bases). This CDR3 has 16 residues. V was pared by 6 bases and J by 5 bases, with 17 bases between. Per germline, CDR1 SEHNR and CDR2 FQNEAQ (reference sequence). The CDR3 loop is CASSTPGHGNNSPLHF. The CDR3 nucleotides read TGTGCCAGCAGTACACCGGGACATGGGAATAATTCACCCCTCCACTTT.

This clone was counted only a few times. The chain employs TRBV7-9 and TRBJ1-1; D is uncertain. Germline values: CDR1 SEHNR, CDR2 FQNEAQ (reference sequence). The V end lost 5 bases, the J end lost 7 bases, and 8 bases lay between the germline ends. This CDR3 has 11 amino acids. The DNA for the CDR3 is TGTGCCAGCAGCCTTACGATTGAAGCTTTCTTT. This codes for CASSLTIEAFF.